One and the same sample provided the 17 T cell receptor beta chains below, sequenced in a study of early T cells in non-severe SARS-CoV-2 infection. Each CDR3 protein is one row after TCRdb ran MiXCR on the 5' RACE reads. The data contain about 130,000 distinct CDR3 sequences, about 15% of them singletons. Sequencing was done on a sample of whole blood. The receptor source for this set is an adult who was a healthcare worker with PCR-confirmed SARS-CoV-2 infection or an uninfected control (not recorded which).

The CDR3 sequence: CASSQTHSWTYGYTF. In DNA, the CDR3 is TGTGCCAGCAGCCAAACTCATTCATGGACCTATGGCTACACCTTC. The chain has TRBV3-1 and TRBJ1-2; D is undetermined. The CDR3 length is 15 residues. CDR1 is LGHDT and CDR2 is YNNKEL in the germline V gene (reference sequence). The V gene lost 2 bases and the J gene lost 4 bases, with 14 bases spanning the gap. The full variable domain, its missing parts supplied by reference TRBV3-1 and TRBJ1-2, is DTAVSQTPKYLVTQMGNDKSIKCEQNLGHDTMYWYKQDSKKFLKIMFSYNNKELIINETVPNRFSPKSPDKAHLNLHINSLELGDSAVYFCASSQTHSWTYGYTFGSGTRLTVV.

This clonotype has ten or more counts. The genes are TRBV20-1 and TRBJ2-3; 13 bases are a match to TRBD2. CDR3 length equals 19 residues. Germline CDR1 reads DFQATT; CDR2 reads SNEGSKA (reference sequence). V lost 1 base, J lost 3 bases, and 13 bases stayed unmatched. The CDR3 is CSARGGGLAGAFSTDTQYF. In DNA, the CDR3 is TGCAGTGCTAGAGGAGGCGGACTAGCGGGGGCCTTTTCGACAGATACGCAGTATTTT.

In its sample, this clonotype was seen a few times. The genes are TRBV21-1 and TRBJ2-7; the table names TRBD2, a call not compared with the DNA. TRBV21-1 is deemed a pseudogene. The CDR3 is 18 amino acids. CDR3 nucleotide sequence: TGTGCCAGCAGCAAACAACTCAAGCGGCACAGCAGCTCCTACGAGCAGTACTTC. This encodes CASSKQLKRHSSSYEQYF.

CDR3 sequence (DNA): TGTGCCAGCAGTGCGGAGGCCCTGTATAATTCACCCCTCCACTTT. It codes for CASSAEALYNSPLHF. V is TRBV2 and J is TRBJ1-6; D gene uncertain. The CDR3 sequence is 15 residues long. From germline, CDR1 is SNHLY and CDR2 FYNNEI. Trimming shortened V by 4 bases and J by 4 bases, and 11 bases separated the two germline ends.

In its sample, this clonotype was seen a few times. The chain is built from TRBV5-1 and TRBJ1-1, with D unclear. V gave up 0 bases and J gave up 2 bases, with 5 bases separating them. Germline values: CDR1 SGHRS, CDR2 YFSETQ. There are 13 residues in the CDR3. The CDR3 DNA sequence: TGCGCCAGCAGCTTGGGGGATAACACTGAAGCTTTCTTT. This gives the protein CASSLGDNTEAFF.

The V call is TRBV20-1, the J call TRBJ1-6, with TRBD1 as a possible D gene (6 bases). The CDR3 extends over 17 amino acids. Per germline, CDR1 DFQATT and CDR2 SNEGSKA (reference sequence). Trimming took off 0 bases at V and 1 base at J, with 13 bases between the two ends. The DNA of the CDR3 is TGCAGTGCTAGAGAGGGGGCGCGGATGTCCTATAATTCACCCCTCCACTTT. Protein product: CSAREGARMSYNSPLHF.

The chain has TRBV6-4 and TRBJ2-1; 8 nucleotides match TRBD1. This CDR3 is built from 14 residues. CDR1 is MRHNA, CDR2 SNTAGT, per germline. V was pared by 4 bases and J by 2 bases, with 1 base of the junction left unmatched. Here the CDR3 DNA reads TGTGCCAGCAGTGCAGGGGGCGCCTACAATGAGCAGTTCTTC. Its translation: CASSAGGAYNEQFF.

The rearrangement links TRBV7-2 to TRBJ1-6; no definite D call. Germline V CDR1 and CDR2: SGHTA, FQGNSA. CDR3 size: 12 residues. V lost 8 bases to trimming and J lost 4 bases, with 6 bases between them. The CDR3 bases are TGTGCCAGCGGGTTGTATAATTCACCCCTCCACTTT. This sequence encodes CASGLYNSPLHF.

The chain employs TRBV12-3 or TRBV12-4 and TRBJ2-3; a weak D match, TRBD2 (6 bases). The CDR3 length is 13 residues. V shed 8 bases and J shed 4 bases, with 13 bases lying between them. The CDR3 sequence is CASGGRLADTQYF. The CDR3, as DNA: TGTGCCAGCGGGGGGAGGTTGGCAGATACGCAGTATTTT.

The chain carries TRBV12-5 and TRBJ2-1, with 9 bases fitting TRBD2. Germline V gene sequence: CDR1 LGHNT, CDR2 FRNRAP. The CDR3 has 14 amino acids. V shed 5 bases and J 7 bases; nucleotides not matched to a gene: 6. CDR3 region: CASGAGGPVNEQFF. The CDR3 DNA reads as TGTGCTAGTGGTGCGGGGGGGCCTGTGAATGAGCAGTTCTTC. The full variable domain, in which reference TRBV12-5 and TRBJ2-1 provide the parts outside the CDR3, is DARVTQTPRHKVTEMGQEVTMRCQPILGHNTVFWYRQTMMQGLELLAYFRNRAPLDDSGMPKDRFSAEMPDATLATLKIQPSEPRDSAVYFCASGAGGPVNEQFFGPGTRLTVL.

The sample holds many counts of this clonotype. The chain is built from TRBV20-1 and TRBJ2-3, with TRBD2 matching 10 bases. V lost 1 base, J lost 2 bases, and 6 bases stayed unmatched. The CDR3 covers 16 residues. The germline V gene has CDR1 DFQATT and CDR2 SNEGSKA (reference sequence). The CDR3 loop is CSARVETSGHTDTQYF. CDR3 bases: TGCAGTGCTAGAGTGGAGACTAGCGGGCACACAGATACGCAGTATTTT.

The chain uses TRBV5-5 and TRBJ2-2; 8 bases are a match to TRBD2. Germline V gene sequence: CDR1 SGHKS, CDR2 YYEKEE (reference sequence). The junction had 7 bases not matched to a gene; V was cut back by 0 bases and J by 3 bases. This CDR3 contains 17 residues. CDR3 nucleotide sequence: TGTGCCAGCAGCTTGGTGGGTAGCGGGGCCTACACCGGGGAGCTGTTTTTT. This encodes CASSLVGSGAYTGELFF.

This clonotype was counted a few times. The V call is TRBV2, the J call TRBJ2-2, with 8 bases matching TRBD2. This CDR3 spans 14 amino acids. Germline-derived CDR1 and CDR2 are SNHLY and FYNNEI. V lost 4 bases to trimming and J lost 7 bases; unmatched junction nucleotides: 5. DNA for the CDR3: TGTGCCAGCAGTGTACTAGCGGAAGGCGGGGAGCTGTTTTTT. It translates to CASSVLAEGGELFF.

There are a few counts of this clonotype. This chain uses TRBV4-2 with TRBJ1-1; D remains ambiguous. The V gene lost 2 bases and the J gene lost 0 bases, with 7 bases spanning the gap. Germline CDR1 reads LGHNA; CDR2 reads YNFKEQ. The CDR3 covers 14 residues. The CDR3 sequence is CASSQPTLNTEAFF. CDR3 coding DNA: TGTGCCAGCAGCCAACCAACCCTGAACACTGAAGCTTTCTTT.

This sequence joins TRBV11-2 and TRBJ2-7; D is unclear. V was pared by 3 bases and J by 2 bases, with 8 bases between. The CDR3 contains 13 residues. The germline V gene encodes CDR1 SGHAT and CDR2 FQNNGV. The CDR3 sequence: CASSLVRAYEQYF. The DNA for the CDR3 is TGTGCCAGCAGCTTGGTAAGAGCCTACGAGCAGTACTTC.

There are a few counts of this clonotype. V gene TRBV30 combines with J gene TRBJ1-6, with D possibly being TRBD1 (6 bases). The CDR3 is 14 residues long. V was clipped by 4 bases and J by 9 bases, with 16 bases between them. Germline CDR1 GTSNPN, CDR2 SVGIG (reference sequence). The CDR3 reads CAWTPDSWGSPLHF. The CDR3 nucleotides are TGTGCCTGGACCCCGGACAGTTGGGGTTCACCCCTCCACTTT.

The table lists this clonotype with a few counts. The V and J genes are TRBV20-1 and TRBJ1-1, with D tentatively TRBD1 (5 bases). CDR3 length: 14 amino acids. CDR1 is DFQATT, CDR2 SNEGSKA, per germline (reference sequence). The V gene lost 3 bases and the J gene lost 5 bases, with 16 bases spanning the gap. The CDR3 nucleotides are TGCAGTGCTAGCAGCTGGCAGGGAAGGACTGAAGCTTTCTTT. Translation gives CSASSWQGRTEAFF.